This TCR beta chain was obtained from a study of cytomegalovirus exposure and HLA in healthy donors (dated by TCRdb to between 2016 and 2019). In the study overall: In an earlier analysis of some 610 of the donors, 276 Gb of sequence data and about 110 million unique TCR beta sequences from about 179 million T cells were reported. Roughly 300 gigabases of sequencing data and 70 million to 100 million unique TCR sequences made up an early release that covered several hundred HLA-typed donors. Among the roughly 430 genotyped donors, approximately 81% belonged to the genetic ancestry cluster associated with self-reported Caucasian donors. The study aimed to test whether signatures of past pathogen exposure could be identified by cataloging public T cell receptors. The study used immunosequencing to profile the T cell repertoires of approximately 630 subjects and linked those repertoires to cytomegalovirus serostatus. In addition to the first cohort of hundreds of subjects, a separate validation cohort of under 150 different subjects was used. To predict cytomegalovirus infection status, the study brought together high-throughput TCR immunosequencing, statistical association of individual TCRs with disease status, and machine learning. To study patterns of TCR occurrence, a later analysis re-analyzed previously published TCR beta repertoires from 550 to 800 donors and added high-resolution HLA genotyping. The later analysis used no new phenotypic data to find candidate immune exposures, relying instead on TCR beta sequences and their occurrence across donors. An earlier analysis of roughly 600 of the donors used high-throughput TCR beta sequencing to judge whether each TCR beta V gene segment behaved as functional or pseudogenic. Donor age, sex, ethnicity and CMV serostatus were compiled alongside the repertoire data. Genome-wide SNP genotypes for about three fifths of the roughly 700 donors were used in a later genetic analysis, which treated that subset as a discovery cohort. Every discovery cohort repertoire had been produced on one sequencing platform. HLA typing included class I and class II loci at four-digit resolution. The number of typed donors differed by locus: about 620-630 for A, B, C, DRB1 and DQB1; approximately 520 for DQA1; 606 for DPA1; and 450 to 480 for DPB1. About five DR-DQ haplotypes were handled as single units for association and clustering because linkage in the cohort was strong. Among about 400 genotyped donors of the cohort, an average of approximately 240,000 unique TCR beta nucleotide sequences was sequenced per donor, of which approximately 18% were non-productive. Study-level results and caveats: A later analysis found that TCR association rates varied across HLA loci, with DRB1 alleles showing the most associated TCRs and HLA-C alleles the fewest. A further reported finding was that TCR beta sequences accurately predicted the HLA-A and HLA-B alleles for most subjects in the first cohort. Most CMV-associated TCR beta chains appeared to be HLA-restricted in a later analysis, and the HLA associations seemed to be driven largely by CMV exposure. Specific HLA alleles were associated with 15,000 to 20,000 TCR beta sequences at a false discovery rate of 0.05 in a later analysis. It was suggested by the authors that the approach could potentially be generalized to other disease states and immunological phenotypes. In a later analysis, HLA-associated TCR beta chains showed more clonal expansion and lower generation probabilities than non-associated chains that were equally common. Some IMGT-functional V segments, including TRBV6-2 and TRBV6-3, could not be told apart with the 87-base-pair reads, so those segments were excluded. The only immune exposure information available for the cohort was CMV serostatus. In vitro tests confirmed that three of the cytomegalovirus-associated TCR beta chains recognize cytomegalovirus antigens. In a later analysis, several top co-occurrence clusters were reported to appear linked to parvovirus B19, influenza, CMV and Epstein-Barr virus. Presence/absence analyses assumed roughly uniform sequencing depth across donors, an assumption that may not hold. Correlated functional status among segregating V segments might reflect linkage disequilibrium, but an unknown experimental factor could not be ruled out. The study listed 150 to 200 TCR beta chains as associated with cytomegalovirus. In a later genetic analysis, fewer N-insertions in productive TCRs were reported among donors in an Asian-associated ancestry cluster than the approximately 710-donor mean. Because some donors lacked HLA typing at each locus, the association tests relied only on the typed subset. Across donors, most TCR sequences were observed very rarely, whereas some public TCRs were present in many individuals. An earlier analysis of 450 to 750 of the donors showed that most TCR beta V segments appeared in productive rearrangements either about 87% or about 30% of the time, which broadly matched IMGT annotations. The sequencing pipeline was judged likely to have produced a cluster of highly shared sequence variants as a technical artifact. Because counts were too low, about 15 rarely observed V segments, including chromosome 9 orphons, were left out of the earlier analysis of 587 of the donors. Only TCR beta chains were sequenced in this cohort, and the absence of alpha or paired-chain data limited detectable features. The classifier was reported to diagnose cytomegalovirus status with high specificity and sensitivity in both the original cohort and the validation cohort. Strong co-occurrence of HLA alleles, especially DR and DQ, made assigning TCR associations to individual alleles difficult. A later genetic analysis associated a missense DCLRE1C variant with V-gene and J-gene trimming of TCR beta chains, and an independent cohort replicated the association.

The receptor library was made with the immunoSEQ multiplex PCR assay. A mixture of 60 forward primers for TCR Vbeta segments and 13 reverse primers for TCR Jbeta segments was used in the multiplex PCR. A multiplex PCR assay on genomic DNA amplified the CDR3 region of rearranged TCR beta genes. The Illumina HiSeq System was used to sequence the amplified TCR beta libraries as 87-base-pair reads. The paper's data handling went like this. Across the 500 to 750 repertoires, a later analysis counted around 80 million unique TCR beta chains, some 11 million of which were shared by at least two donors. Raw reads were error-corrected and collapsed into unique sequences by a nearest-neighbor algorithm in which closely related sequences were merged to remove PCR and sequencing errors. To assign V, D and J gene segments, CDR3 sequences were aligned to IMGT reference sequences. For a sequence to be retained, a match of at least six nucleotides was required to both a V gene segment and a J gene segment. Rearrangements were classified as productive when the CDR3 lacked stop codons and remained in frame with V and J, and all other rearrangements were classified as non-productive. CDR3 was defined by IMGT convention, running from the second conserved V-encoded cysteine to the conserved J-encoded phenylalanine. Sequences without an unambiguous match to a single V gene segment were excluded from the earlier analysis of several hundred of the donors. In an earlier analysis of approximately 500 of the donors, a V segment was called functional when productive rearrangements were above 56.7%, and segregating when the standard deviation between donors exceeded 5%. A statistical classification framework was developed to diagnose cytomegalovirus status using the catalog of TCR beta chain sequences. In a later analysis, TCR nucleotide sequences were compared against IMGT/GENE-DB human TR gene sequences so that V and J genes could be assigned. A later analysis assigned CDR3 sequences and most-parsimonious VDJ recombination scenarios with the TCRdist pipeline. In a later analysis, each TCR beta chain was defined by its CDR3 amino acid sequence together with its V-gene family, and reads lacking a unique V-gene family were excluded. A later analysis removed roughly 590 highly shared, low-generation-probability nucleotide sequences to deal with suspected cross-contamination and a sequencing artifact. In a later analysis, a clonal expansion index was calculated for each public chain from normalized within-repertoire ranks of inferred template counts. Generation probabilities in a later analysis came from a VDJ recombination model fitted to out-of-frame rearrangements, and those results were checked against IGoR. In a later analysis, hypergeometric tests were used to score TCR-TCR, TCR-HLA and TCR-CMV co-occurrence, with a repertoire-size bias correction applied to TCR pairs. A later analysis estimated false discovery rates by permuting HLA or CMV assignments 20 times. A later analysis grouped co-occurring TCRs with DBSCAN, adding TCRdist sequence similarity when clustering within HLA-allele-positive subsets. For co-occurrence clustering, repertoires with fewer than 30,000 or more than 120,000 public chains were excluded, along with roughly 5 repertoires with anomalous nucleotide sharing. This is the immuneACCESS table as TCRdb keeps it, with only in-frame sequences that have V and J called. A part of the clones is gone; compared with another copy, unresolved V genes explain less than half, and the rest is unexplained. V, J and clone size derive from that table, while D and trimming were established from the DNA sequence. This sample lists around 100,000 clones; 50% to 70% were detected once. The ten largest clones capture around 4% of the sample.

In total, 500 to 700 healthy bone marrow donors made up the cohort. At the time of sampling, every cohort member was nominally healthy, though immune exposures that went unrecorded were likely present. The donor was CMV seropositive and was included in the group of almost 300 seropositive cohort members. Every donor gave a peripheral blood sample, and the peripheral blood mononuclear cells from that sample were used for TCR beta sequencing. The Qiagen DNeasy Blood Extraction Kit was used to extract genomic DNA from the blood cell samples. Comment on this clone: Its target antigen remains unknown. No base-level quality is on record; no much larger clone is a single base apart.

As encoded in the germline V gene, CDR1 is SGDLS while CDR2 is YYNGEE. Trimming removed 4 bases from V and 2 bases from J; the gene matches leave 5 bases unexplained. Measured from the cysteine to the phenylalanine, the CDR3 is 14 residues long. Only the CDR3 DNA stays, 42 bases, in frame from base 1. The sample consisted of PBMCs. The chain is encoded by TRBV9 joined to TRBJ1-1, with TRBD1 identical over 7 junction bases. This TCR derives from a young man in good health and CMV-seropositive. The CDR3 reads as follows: CASSSTGANTEAFF. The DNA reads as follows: TGTGCCAGCAGCAGTACAGGGGCAAACACTGAAGCTTTCTTT.